The 29 T cell receptor beta chains below come from one sample, sequenced in a study of CD8+ T cells in alopecia areata. Treatment here: oral pan-JAK inhibitor, 5-10 mg twice daily. cDNA serving as the sequencing template came from extracted, reverse transcribed RNA. Sequencing used immunoSEQ multiplex PCR; TCRdb keeps in-frame clones, though not all of them. The profile covers around 200,000 clones, with about three fifths appearing a single time and around 12% taken by the ten largest. The material sequenced was CD8+ T cells sorted from blood, taken at week 24, from a patient treated with tofacitinib. Receptors were obtained from a human donor with alopecia areata.

This clone appeared a single time. V is TRBV13 and J is TRBJ1-2, with 7 positions matching TRBD1. Germline loops: CDR1 PRHDT, CDR2 FYEKMQ (reference sequence). The V and J ends lost 5 bases and 3 bases, in that order; junction bases with no gene match: 6. The CDR3 has 14 amino acids. As DNA, the CDR3 is TGTGCCAGCAGCCCGGAACAGGGGCACTATGGCTACACCTTC. It translates to CASSPEQGHYGYTF.

The rearrangement uses TRBV30 and TRBJ2-7; 7 nucleotides line up with TRBD1. After removal of 5 bases from V and 5 bases from J, the junction contained 18 bases not matched to a gene. The CDR3 length is 16 residues. In germline, CDR1 is GTSNPN, CDR2 SVGIG (reference sequence). CDR3 nucleotides: TGTGCCTGGTGGGACGAGAGGGCAGGGGGTCGTCACGAGCAGTACTTC. This codes for CAWWDERAGGRHEQYF. The whole variable domain, remainder taken from reference TRBV30 and TRBJ2-7, is SQTIHQWPATLVQPVGSPLSLECTVEGTSNPNLYWYRQAAGRGLQLLFYSVGIGQISSEVPQNLSASRPQDRQFILSSKKLLLSDSGFYLCAWWDERAGGRHEQYFGPGTRLTVT.

CDR3 region: CASSSWNTEAFF. CDR3 DNA sequence: TGTGCCAGCAGCTCTTGGAACACTGAAGCTTTCTTT. J is TRBJ1-1 and V is TRBV13; no definite D call. V lost 4 bases to trimming and J lost 1 base, with 4 bases between them. The CDR3 is made up of 12 amino acids. Germline loops: CDR1 PRHDT, CDR2 FYEKMQ (reference sequence).

V gene TRBV7-9 combines with J gene TRBJ2-1; no clear D gene. Germline loops: CDR1 SEHNR, CDR2 FQNEAQ (reference sequence). V gave up 1 base and J gave up 5 bases, with 9 bases separating them. The CDR3 spans 14 residues. The CDR3 region is CASSLGPRNNEQFF. The CDR3 DNA reads as TGTGCCAGCAGCTTAGGGCCCCGGAACAATGAGCAGTTCTTC.

The chain uses TRBV30 and TRBJ1-2; D remains ambiguous. Trimming removed 6 bases from V and 2 bases from J, with 16 bases in between. Germline loops: CDR1 GTSNPN, CDR2 SVGIG (reference sequence). CDR3 length: 14 amino acids. CDR3 sequence reads: CACLAANPNYGYTF. The CDR3 DNA sequence: TGTGCCTGTCTTGCGGCGAACCCAAACTATGGCTACACCTTC.

This chain uses TRBV5-6 with TRBJ2-1, with D uncertain. Trimming removed 3 bases from V and 7 bases from J, with 8 bases in between. The CDR3 consists of 12 residues. Looked up from germline, CDR1 is SGHDT and CDR2 is YYEEEE. CDR3 sequence reads: CASSSLVNEQFF. In DNA, the CDR3 is TGTGCCAGCAGCTCCTTAGTTAATGAGCAGTTCTTC.

The chain uses TRBV7-9 and TRBJ2-5; no clear D. Germline lookup yields CDR1 SEHNR and CDR2 FQNEAQ (reference sequence). This CDR3 is built from 13 residues. Trimming stripped 7 bases from V and 7 bases from J, with 16 bases between. CDR3 DNA sequence: TGTGCCAGCATGCCGGACGGCCGGCGGACCCAGTACTTC. Amino acids: CASMPDGRRTQYF.

The gene calls are TRBV5-1 and TRBJ1-6; D unresolved. The CDR3 totals 15 residues. Germline CDR1 reads SGHRS; CDR2 reads YFSETQ. V lost 6 bases to trimming and J lost 6 bases, with 16 bases between them. The CDR3 loop is CASTQPSVPNSPLHF. CDR3 bases: TGCGCCAGCACCCAACCAAGCGTACCTAATTCACCCCTCCACTTT.

The rearrangement uses TRBV29-1 and TRBJ2-1; the D gene is possibly TRBD2 (6 bases). Germline V gene data show CDR1 as SQVTM and CDR2 as ANQGSEA. The CDR3 is 11 residues long. Trimming removed 5 bases at V and 12 bases at J, with 14 bases between. For the CDR3, the DNA is TGCAGCGTTCCCGGAGGGGCAGGGCAGTTCTTC. This translates into CSVPGGAGQFF.

This clone has more than one count but fewer than ten. The rearrangement uses TRBV27 and TRBJ1-2; D gene unclear. V lost 3 bases and J lost 0, with 14 bases in between. The CDR3 spans 16 residues. Germline assignment: CDR1 MNHEY and CDR2 SMNVEV (reference sequence). CDR3 loop: CASSFLSDISNYGYTF. In nucleotides, the CDR3 is TGTGCCAGCAGTTTTTTGTCAGACATTTCTAACTATGGCTACACCTTC.

The V and J genes are TRBV2 and TRBJ2-7, with D possibly matching TRBD2 (5 bases). Germline V gene data show CDR1 as SNHLY and CDR2 as FYNNEI. This CDR3 has 12 residues. V lost 3 bases and J lost 4, with 7 bases in between. The CDR3 protein is CASSDSGYEQYF. Here the CDR3 DNA reads TGTGCCAGCAGTGACTCGGGATACGAGCAGTACTTC.

The genes are TRBV9 and TRBJ2-2, with D tentatively TRBD1 (6 bases). The length of the CDR3 is 13 residues. The V end lost 4 bases, the J end lost 6 bases, and 10 bases lay between the germline ends. Germline V gene lookup returns CDR1 SGDLS and CDR2 YYNGEE. CDR3: CASSLGASGELFF. CDR3 sequence (DNA): TGTGCCAGCAGCTTGGGGGCCTCCGGGGAGCTGTTTTTT. The variable domain in full, completed from reference TRBV9 and TRBJ2-2, reads DSGVTQTPKHLITATGQRVTLRCSPRSGDLSVYWYQQSLDQGLQFLIQYYNGEERAKGNILERFSAQQFPDLHSELNLSSLELGDSALYFCASSLGASGELFFGEGSRLTVL.

The V call is TRBV5-6, the J call TRBJ1-2; possible D gene TRBD1, 6 bases. Per germline, CDR1 SGHDT and CDR2 YYEEEE. The V and J ends lost 3 bases and 8 bases respectively, with 23 bases between them. The CDR3 is 16 amino acids. CDR3 sequence reads: CASSSKMRTAPGGYTF. CDR3 sequence (DNA): TGTGCCAGCAGCTCGAAAATGAGGACAGCTCCTGGGGGCTACACCTTC.

V usage is TRBV7-8 and J usage is TRBJ1-5, with a tentative D call TRBD1 (5 bases). Per germline, CDR1 SGHVS and CDR2 FQNEAQ. The CDR3 consists of 14 residues. V lost 0 bases, J lost 5 bases, and 8 bases lay in between. The CDR3 is CASSLAEGYQPQHF. The DNA of the CDR3 is TGTGCCAGCAGCTTAGCGGAGGGGTATCAGCCCCAGCATTTT.

As regards this clone: Within the sample, other DNA sequences also encode this same CDR3. The chain carries TRBV30 and TRBJ2-2; D not resolved. CDR1 GTSNPN and CDR2 SVGIG come from the germline V gene (reference sequence). The V gene lost 1 base and the J gene lost 5 bases, with 5 bases spanning the gap. The CDR3 has 12 residues. The CDR3 region has the DNA TGTGCCTGGAGTGGTGGGACCGGGGAGCTGTTTTTT. Encoded protein: CAWSGGTGELFF.

This clone was counted a single time. J is TRBJ2-3 and V is TRBV2; D gene unclear. The CDR3 runs 10 residues. Germline V CDR1 and CDR2: SNHLY, FYNNEI. The germline V and J ends were trimmed by 8 bases and 3 bases, with 3 bases remaining between them. CDR3 in DNA: TGTGCCAGCGGGACAGATACGCAGTATTTT. This encodes CASGTDTQYF.

This rearrangement joins TRBV27 to TRBJ1-2, with D possibly TRBD1 on 5 matching bases. This CDR3 contains 12 residues. V was cut by 6 bases and J by 4 bases, with 9 bases left in between. Germline CDR1 is MNHEY and CDR2 is SMNVEV (reference sequence). In DNA form, the CDR3 reads TGTGCCAGCAGCGGGACCCGCTATGGCTACACCTTC. Translation: CASSGTRYGYTF.

This chain uses TRBV6-1 with TRBJ1-2; D not certain. The germline gives CDR1 MNHNS, CDR2 SASEGT. The CDR3 is made up of 13 amino acids. V lost 2 bases, J lost 2 bases, and 6 bases lay in between. The CDR3: CASSEFRNYGYTF. The CDR3 DNA reads TGTGCCAGCAGTGAATTTAGGAACTATGGCTACACCTTC.

The chain is built from TRBV6-1 and TRBJ2-5; D may be TRBD1 (5 bases). The CDR3 has 15 amino acids. Germline V gene data show CDR1 as MNHNS and CDR2 as SASEGT. V lost 3 bases, J lost 4 bases, and 15 bases lay in between. This CDR3 is CASSEVGRQGETQYF. The CDR3 coding sequence is TGTGCCAGCAGTGAGGTGGGCAGGCAGGGAGAGACCCAGTACTTC.

The V call is TRBV18, the J call TRBJ1-5, with D possibly being TRBD1 (6 bases). Germline-derived CDR1 and CDR2 are KGHSH and LQKENI. V was cut by 3 bases and J by 2 bases, with 14 bases left in between. CDR3 length: 16 residues. The CDR3 nucleotides read TGTGCCAGCTCACCCGATACCAGGGGCCGCAATCAGCCCCAGCATTTT. Translating it yields CASSPDTRGRNQPQHF.

The chain uses TRBV7-9 and TRBJ2-3; weak D call: TRBD2 (6 bases). The V and J ends lost 2 bases and 4 bases respectively, with 13 bases between them. Germline values: CDR1 SEHNR, CDR2 FQNEAQ (reference sequence). The CDR3 extends over 15 amino acids. The CDR3 spells CASSLIGREADTQYF. CDR3 nucleotides: TGTGCCAGCAGCTTAATCGGCAGGGAGGCAGATACGCAGTATTTT.

The chain joins TRBV7-9 to TRBJ2-7; maybe TRBD2 (5 bases). The CDR3 is made up of 14 amino acids. CDR1 is SEHNR and CDR2 is FQNEAQ in the germline V gene (reference sequence). Trimming pared 7 bases from V and 1 base from J, leaving 14 bases between. In nucleotides, the CDR3 is TGTGCCAGCAATGGCCCTGAGGGATCCTACGAGCAGTACTTC. Translation gives CASNGPEGSYEQYF.

The gene calls are TRBV29-1 and TRBJ2-7; tentative D call: TRBD2 (6 bases). The germline V and J ends were trimmed by 3 bases and 4 bases, with 13 bases remaining between them. This CDR3 has 13 residues. Germline assignment: CDR1 SQVTM and CDR2 ANQGSEA. This CDR3 reads CSVDGGSEYEQYF. DNA of the CDR3: TGCAGCGTTGATGGGGGGAGTGAGTACGAGCAGTACTTC.

The V call is TRBV5-6, the J call TRBJ1-2; 8 positions agree with TRBD1. Germline loops: CDR1 SGHDT, CDR2 YYEEEE. Trimming at V came to 0 bases and at J to 5 bases, leaving 6 bases not matched to a gene. The CDR3 contains 15 residues. CDR3 region: CASSLEGTGAYGYTF. Here the CDR3 DNA reads TGTGCCAGCAGCTTGGAGGGGACAGGCGCGTATGGCTACACCTTC.

The chain combines TRBV29-1 with TRBJ1-1; TRBD1 matches at 7 bases. The ends lost 3 bases at V and 1 base at J; junction bases unmatched: 5. Per germline, CDR1 SQVTM and CDR2 ANQGSEA. This CDR3 spans 14 amino acids. For the CDR3, the DNA is TGCAGCGTTGACAGGGGGGTCGGGAACACTGAAGCTTTCTTT. It encodes CSVDRGVGNTEAFF.

This clone appeared once. The CDR3 here is CASRDRVYGYTF. The CDR3 DNA follows: TGCGCCAGCAGGGACAGGGTCTATGGCTACACCTTC. The V call is TRBV4-1, the J call TRBJ1-2, with 8 bases lining up with TRBD1. This CDR3 spans 12 amino acids. Per the germline V gene, CDR1 is MGHRA and CDR2 is YSYEKL. The trim removed 6 bases at V and 4 bases at J, leaving 1 base unmatched.

This chain connects TRBV11-1 to TRBJ2-1, with TRBD1 as a possible D gene (5 bases). Trimming took off 1 base at V and 0 bases at J, with 10 bases between the two ends. Looked up from germline, CDR1 is SGHAT and CDR2 is FQDESV (reference sequence). The CDR3 sequence is 16 residues long. The CDR3 protein is CASSLVGADSYNEQFF. The CDR3 DNA is TGTGCCAGCAGCTTAGTAGGGGCCGACTCCTACAATGAGCAGTTCTTC.

This clone has a handful of counts. The chain recombines TRBV7-3 with TRBJ2-3, with TRBD1 matching over 10 bases. This CDR3 has 15 amino acids. CDR1 is SGHTA, CDR2 FQGTGA, per germline. Trimming cost V 5 bases and J 1 base; bases outside gene matches: 3. The CDR3 DNA follows: TGTGCCAGCAGCCACGGGACAGGGGGCACAGATACGCAGTATTTT. This sequence encodes CASSHGTGGTDTQYF.

The rearrangement uses TRBV29-1 and TRBJ2-7; D not certain. Germline CDR1 and CDR2: SQVTM and ANQGSEA. This CDR3 has 11 amino acids. V was trimmed by 2 bases and J by 3 bases, leaving 5 bases between them. In DNA form, the CDR3 reads TGCAGCGTTGAATCTTTCTACGAGCAGTACTTC. This translates into CSVESFYEQYF.